What follows are 20 T cell receptor beta chains derived from one specimen sequenced in a study of shared clonotypes between healthy human individuals. Sequencing was performed with immunoSEQ multiplex PCR; in TCRdb, only in-frame clones are kept and a portion is missing. Altogether more than 550,000 clones are present, around 77% being singletons, with the ten largest covering about 1.7%. The sequencing sample was made of memory CD4+ T cells sorted from blood. Subset defined: CD45RA-negative fraction. Every receptor here comes from a woman aged 25 to 39 in good health.

This clone was found a few times. The chain has TRBV28 and TRBJ1-2; 10 bases match TRBD1. The V gene end was trimmed by 5 bases and the J gene end by 4 bases; junction bases not matched to a gene: 10. The CDR3 is 16 amino acids. Germline V gives CDR1 MDHEN, CDR2 SYDVKM. The CDR3 nucleotides are TGTGCCAGCAGTCCTTCTGGGACAGGGGTTGGCTATGGCTACACCTTC. This gives the protein CASSPSGTGVGYGYTF.

The chain recombines TRBV27 with TRBJ2-3, with D hard to call. This CDR3 is 16 amino acids long. Trimming took off 4 bases at V and 2 bases at J, with 16 bases between the two ends. Germline assignment: CDR1 MNHEY and CDR2 SMNVEV (reference sequence). CDR3 sequence reads: CASSYGPSWDTDTQYF. The CDR3 coding sequence is TGTGCCAGCAGTTACGGGCCTTCTTGGGACACAGATACGCAGTATTTT.

The rearrangement uses TRBV21-1 and TRBJ2-1. TRBV21-1 has pseudogene status. This CDR3 has 12 residues. The chain's CDR3 is CASSKEGREQFF. CDR3 nucleotides: TGTGCCAGCAGCAAAGAGGGTAGGGAGCAGTTCTTC.

The chain is built from TRBV11-2 and TRBJ1-1; D uncertain. V gave up 3 bases and J gave up 4 bases, with 12 bases separating them. The CDR3 runs 14 residues. Germline V gene sequence: CDR1 SGHAT, CDR2 FQNNGV. For the CDR3, the DNA is TGTGCCAGCAGCTTTGCCGCAGCGGGCACTGAAGCTTTCTTT. Translation gives CASSFAAAGTEAFF.

The genes are TRBV29-1 and TRBJ1-1; perhaps TRBD1 as D (5 bases). Trimming removed 4 bases at V and 6 bases at J, with 9 bases between. The CDR3 consists of 11 residues. In germline, CDR1 is SQVTM, CDR2 ANQGSEA. CDR3 residues: CSVVKGPEAFF. Here the CDR3 DNA reads TGCAGCGTTGTAAAGGGGCCTGAAGCTTTCTTT.

In regard to this clone: One base away lies a much larger clone, so this may be a sequencing read error. The chain combines TRBV5-6 with TRBJ1-2; D remains unclear. The length of the CDR3 is 14 residues. CDR1 and CDR2 from the germline V gene are SGHDT and YYEEEE. V was pared by 0 bases and J by 0 bases, with 6 bases between. This CDR3 is CASSLGGANYGYTF. The CDR3, as DNA: TGTGCCAGCAGCTTGGGCGGTGCTAACTATGGCTACACCTTC.

This clone occurred many times. The chain couples TRBV28 to TRBJ1-1; D gene unclear. Germline CDR1 is MDHEN and CDR2 is SYDVKM. Trimming cost V 6 bases and J 4 bases, with 18 bases left between them. CDR3 length: 15 residues. The chain's CDR3 is CASRYSDRLTTEAFF. CDR3 bases: TGTGCCAGCAGATACAGTGATCGGCTGACCACTGAAGCTTTCTTT.

J is TRBJ1-2 and V is TRBV6-6, with a weak D call TRBD1 (5 bases). V lost 4 bases and J lost 4, with 10 bases in between. The CDR3 length is 13 residues. CDR1 and CDR2 from the germline V gene are MNHNY and SVGAGI (reference sequence). The CDR3 loop is CASSSEGPYGYTF. CDR3 sequence (DNA): TGTGCCAGCAGTTCCGAGGGACCCTATGGCTACACCTTC.

The gene calls are TRBV27 and TRBJ1-1, with TRBD1 matching over 8 bases. Germline V lookup: CDR1 MNHEY, CDR2 SMNVEV (reference sequence). J was trimmed by 3 bases and V by 4 bases; bases with no gene match: 10. The CDR3 is 16 amino acids. The CDR3 spells CASSSPPRGLHTEAFF. CDR3 nucleotide sequence: TGTGCCAGCAGTTCCCCCCCCAGGGGGCTACACACTGAAGCTTTCTTT.

The chain uses TRBV30 and TRBJ1-1; D remains unclear. This CDR3 is 13 amino acids long. Germline V lookup: CDR1 GTSNPN, CDR2 SVGIG (reference sequence). V was trimmed by 3 bases and J by 4 bases, leaving 12 bases between them. CDR3 sequence: CAWRWVGSTEAFF. The CDR3 DNA follows: TGTGCCTGGAGGTGGGTGGGAAGCACTGAAGCTTTCTTT.

The chain combines TRBV6-5 with TRBJ2-7; a possible D gene is TRBD2 (7 bases). The V end was cut by 2 bases, the J end by 0 bases, with 8 bases between. Germline assignment: CDR1 MNHEY and CDR2 SVGAGI. This CDR3 has 14 amino acids. CDR3 nucleotides: TGTGCCAGCAGTTACCGGGGGGCCTCCTACGAGCAGTACTTC. Encoded protein: CASSYRGASYEQYF.

The chain recombines TRBV10-3 with TRBJ1-2, with D unclear. Trimming left V 3 bases short and J 8 bases short, with 16 bases between. This CDR3 contains 14 residues. In germline, CDR1 is ENHRY, CDR2 SYGVKD. The CDR3: CAISEPPGFEGYTF. In DNA form, the CDR3 reads TGTGCCATCAGTGAACCGCCGGGTTTCGAGGGCTACACCTTC.

V and J are TRBV19 and TRBJ2-5; tentatively, D is TRBD1 (7 bases). This CDR3 spans 16 amino acids. The germline V gene has CDR1 LNHDA and CDR2 SQIVND (reference sequence). Trimming took 5 bases from V and 5 from J, leaving 21 bases between them. The CDR3 region has the DNA TGTGCCAGTAGTCGACAGGGCGGGGAGTCGTCGGAGACCCAGTACTTC. This sequence encodes CASSRQGGESSETQYF. Supplemented by reference TRBV19 and TRBJ2-5, the full variable domain reads DGGITQSPKYLFRKEGQNVTLSCEQNLNHDAMYWYRQDPGQGLRLIYYSQIVNDFQKGDIAEGYSVSREKKESFPLTVTSAQKNPTAFYLCASSRQGGESSETQYFGPGTRLLVL.

The CDR3 loop reads CATVKQGGSYEQYF. In nucleotides, the CDR3 is TGTGCCACCGTAAAACAGGGGGGGAGCTACGAGCAGTACTTC. This chain joins TRBV6-6 and TRBJ2-7; D is perhaps TRBD1 (8 bases). The CDR3 has 14 amino acids. CDR1 and CDR2 from the germline V gene are MNHNY and SVGAGI (reference sequence). The V end was cut by 10 bases, the J end by 3 bases, with 19 bases between.

The chain has TRBV15 and TRBJ2-7; TRBD1 aligns across 7 bases. The CDR3 covers 13 residues. CDR1 LNHNV and CDR2 YYDKDF come from the germline V gene (reference sequence). Unmatched junction bases numbered 6, after V lost 4 bases and J lost 6 bases. The CDR3 DNA is TGTGCCACCAGCACCGGACAGGTTTCCGAGCAGTACTTC. Protein: CATSTGQVSEQYF.

V and J are TRBV29-1 and TRBJ2-5; D is undetermined. The end of the DNA fits TRBJ2-7 better, so the J call may be wrong. Germline loops: CDR1 SQVTM, CDR2 ANQGSEA. The CDR3 loop spans 11 amino acids. The CDR3 reads CSVEAQYEQYF. In nucleotides, the CDR3 is TGCAGCGTTGAGGCTCAGTACGAGCAGTACTTC.

This clone was seen ten or more times. The gene calls are TRBV7-9 and TRBJ1-4; D is undetermined. V was shortened by 3 bases and J by 5 bases, with 10 bases between the two germline ends. CDR3 size: 14 residues. Looked up from germline, CDR1 is SEHNR and CDR2 is FQNEAQ (reference sequence). The CDR3 is CASSLTNKNEKLFF. The CDR3 DNA sequence: TGTGCCAGCAGCTTGACAAACAAGAATGAAAAACTGTTTTTT.

This clone was picked up one time. The rearrangement links TRBV7-6 to TRBJ2-1; D ambiguous. CDR3 length: 13 amino acids. The V end lost 5 bases, the J end lost 4 bases, and 9 bases lay between the germline ends. CDR1 is SGHVS and CDR2 is FNYEAQ in the germline V gene. CDR3 sequence: CASSLRLYNEQFF. The CDR3 DNA follows: TGTGCCAGCAGCCTCAGGTTATACAATGAGCAGTTCTTC.

This clone was seen a few times. The chain employs TRBV7-7 and TRBJ2-7; maybe TRBD2 (6 bases). V was cut by 0 bases and J by 5 bases, with 14 bases left in between. The CDR3 sequence is 15 residues long. The V gene's germline CDR1 is SSHAT and CDR2 FNYEAQ (reference sequence). The CDR3 region has the DNA TGTGCCAGCAGCTTAGCGGGCGGGGCTATGAACGAGCAGTACTTC. It translates to CASSLAGGAMNEQYF.

The rearrangement links TRBV4-2 to TRBJ1-3, with 8 bases that match TRBD1. Germline CDR1 and CDR2: LGHNA and YNFKEQ. Trimming cost V 0 bases and J 4 bases; bases outside gene matches: 5. This CDR3 has 16 residues. The CDR3 region is CASSQDRGRSGNTIYF. The CDR3 DNA sequence: TGTGCCAGCAGCCAAGACAGGGGGCGAAGCGGAAACACCATATATTTT.